The 27 T cell receptor beta chains presented below share a single source sample, sequenced in a study of T cells in tumors after PD-1 blockade. Here immunoSEQ multiplex PCR was the method, and the copy in TCRdb shows in-frame clones only, minus some. The table records more than 40,000 clones, 70% to 85% of them present only once. Here the sequenced sample was PBMCs, taken before anti-PD-1 therapy. The receptors were sampled from a human donor with advanced basal cell or squamous cell carcinoma (not recorded which).

On this clone itself: One junction end does not reproduce the germline sequence, and a read error may be involved. The rearrangement joins TRBV7-9 to TRBJ1-1; D remains ambiguous. The CDR3 length is 12 residues. Looked up from germline, CDR1 is SEHNR and CDR2 is FQNEAQ (reference sequence). The CDR3 sequence is CASGGQVTEVFF. CDR3 nucleotide sequence: TGTGCCAGCGGCGGGCAGGTCACTGAAGTTTTCTTT.

The J gene is TRBJ2-2, the V gene TRBV5-1; D perhaps matches TRBD1 (5 bases). V gave up 3 bases and J gave up 1 base, with 7 bases separating them. The CDR3 sequence is 14 residues long. In germline, CDR1 is SGHRS, CDR2 YFSETQ. CDR3 DNA sequence: TGCGCCAGCAGCTCGACAGTGAACACCGGGGAGCTGTTTTTT. Its translation: CASSSTVNTGELFF.

V usage is TRBV4-2 and J usage is TRBJ2-3; no reliable D call. The CDR3 sequence is 14 residues long. Germline loops: CDR1 LGHNA, CDR2 YNFKEQ. Trimming left V 2 bases short and J 2 bases short, with 8 bases between. CDR3 bases: TGTGCCAGCAGCCAAAGGGATTCCACAGATACGCAGTATTTT. As protein: CASSQRDSTDTQYF.

On this clone: A junction boundary mismatches the germline segment, possibly from a read error. The CDR3 loop reads CASIGVGRVTF. CDR3 DNA: TGTGCCAGCATCGGGGTGGGCAGGGTGACTTTT. V and J are TRBV12-3 or TRBV12-4 and TRBJ1-1; D is perhaps TRBD1 (5 bases). This CDR3 is 11 amino acids long.

This sequence joins TRBV13 and TRBJ1-1; TRBD1 matches 8 bases. Trimming cost V 2 bases and J 11 bases; bases outside gene matches: 7. The CDR3 consists of 13 residues. In germline, CDR1 is PRHDT, CDR2 FYEKMQ (reference sequence). In nucleotides, the CDR3 is TGTGCCAGCAGCTTAATGGCAGGGGGCTCGGCTTTCTTT. Translating gives CASSLMAGGSAFF.

J is TRBJ2-1 and V is TRBV5-1; possibly TRBD1 for D (5 bases). The CDR3 loop spans 14 amino acids. From germline, CDR1 is SGHRS and CDR2 YFSETQ. V lost 3 bases and J lost 7, with 14 bases in between. Written as DNA, the CDR3 is TGCGCCAGCAGCTGGTCGTCCAGGGCAAATGAGCAGTTCTTC. It codes for CASSWSSRANEQFF.

This clone was counted a single time. The rearrangement links TRBV5-1 to TRBJ2-2, with TRBD2 matching over 13 bases. The CDR3 is made up of 18 amino acids. CDR1 and CDR2 from the germline V gene are SGHRS and YFSETQ. V was clipped by 3 bases and J by 5 bases; unmatched bases: 10. The CDR3 region is CASSSPSGTSGKTGELFF. DNA of the CDR3: TGCGCCAGCAGCTCCCCTTCGGGGACTAGCGGGAAAACCGGGGAGCTGTTTTTT.

This chain's CDR3 is CASRMGQHGNTIYF. Here the CDR3 DNA reads TGTGCCAGCAGGATGGGACAGCACGGAAACACCATATATTTT. The chain joins TRBV28 to TRBJ1-3; TRBD1 aligns across 7 bases. Germline CDR1 is MDHEN and CDR2 is SYDVKM. This CDR3 is built from 14 residues. J was trimmed by 4 bases and V by 6 bases; bases with no gene match: 6.

The rearrangement uses TRBV25-1 and TRBJ1-1, with 7 bases aligning to TRBD1. V lost 7 bases and J lost 5; bases outside the gene matches: 10. The CDR3 runs to 14 residues. From germline, CDR1 is MGHDK and CDR2 SYGVNS. CDR3 nucleotides: TGTGCCAGCAAAAGACAGGGAGAGTGGACTGAAGCTTTCTTT. This gives the protein CASKRQGEWTEAFF.

This clone has a handful of counts. The V gene is TRBV5-4, the J gene TRBJ1-6; TRBD1 matches at 8 bases. Germline loops: CDR1 SGHNT, CDR2 YYREEE (reference sequence). The junction had 8 bases not matched to a gene; V was cut back by 1 base and J by 8 bases. The CDR3 contains 16 residues. The CDR3 here is CASSLLGRGQDSPLHF. The CDR3 region has the DNA TGTGCCAGCAGCTTGCTAGGCAGGGGGCAGGATTCACCCCTCCACTTT.

The chain combines TRBV5-1 with TRBJ1-1, with D unresolved. The CDR3 loop spans 11 amino acids. Germline V gene sequence: CDR1 SGHRS, CDR2 YFSETQ. The V end was cut by 0 bases, the J end by 8 bases, with 5 bases between. CDR3 nucleotide sequence: TGCGCCAGCAGCTTGGAGGAAGAAGCTTTCTTT. This encodes CASSLEEEAFF.

This clone was counted between two and nine times. This chain joins TRBV7-3 and TRBJ2-1, with D perhaps TRBD1 or TRBD2 (7 bases each). V lost 5 bases and J 4 bases, leaving 18 bases between the germline ends. The CDR3 spans 16 residues. In germline, CDR1 is SGHTA, CDR2 FQGTGA. CDR3 sequence: CASSRLQGRGYNEQFF. The CDR3 DNA is TGTGCCAGCAGCCGATTACAGGGGAGGGGATACAATGAGCAGTTCTTC.

The V gene is TRBV10-3, the J gene TRBJ1-5; the D is unclear. The CDR3 is 14 amino acids. V was cut by 4 bases and J by 0 bases, with 7 bases left in between. Looked up from germline, CDR1 is ENHRY and CDR2 is SYGVKD. The CDR3 coding sequence is TGTGCCATCAGTGGCGGGGATAGCAATCAGCCCCAGCATTTT. Translated: CAISGGDSNQPQHF.

This clone was found a few times. This sequence joins TRBV5-6 and TRBJ2-1, with TRBD2 identical over 14 bases. Germline V gene sequence: CDR1 SGHDT, CDR2 YYEEEE. The CDR3 covers 15 residues. The V segment lost 4 bases and the J segment 6 bases; nucleotides outside the gene matches: 3. The CDR3 DNA reads TGTGCCAGCAGCCACGGACTAGCGGGAGGCAATGAGCAGTTCTTC. It specifies CASSHGLAGGNEQFF.

This clone was counted between two and nine times. CDR3 nucleotide sequence: TGTGCCACCGGAAGAGGTGGGCTTGGATCCTACGAGCAGTACTTC. Its translation: CATGRGGLGSYEQYF. The rearrangement uses TRBV15 and TRBJ2-7; no clear D. V was shortened by 8 bases and J by 1 base, with 18 bases between the two germline ends. The germline gives CDR1 LNHNV, CDR2 YYDKDF (reference sequence). This CDR3 has 15 amino acids.

V is TRBV5-1 and J is TRBJ2-3; D perhaps matches TRBD1 (5 bases). Germline V gives CDR1 SGHRS, CDR2 YFSETQ. The CDR3 contains 14 residues. V was pared by 4 bases and J by 1 base, with 10 bases between. CDR3 nucleotides: TGCGCCAGCAGCGACCCCAGGGGCACAGATACGCAGTATTTT. It encodes CASSDPRGTDTQYF. Full variable domain (outside the CDR3, taken from reference TRBV5-1 and TRBJ2-3): KAGVTQTPRYLIKTRGQQVTLSCSPISGHRSVSWYQQTPGQGLQFLFEYFSETQRNKGNFPGRFSGRQFSNSRSEMNVSTLELGDSALYLCASSDPRGTDTQYFGPGTRLTVL.

This chain connects TRBV19 to TRBJ1-1; D uncertain. CDR3 size: 11 residues. The V gene's germline CDR1 is LNHDA and CDR2 SQIVND (reference sequence). V was trimmed by 7 bases and J by 9 bases, leaving 12 bases between them. CDR3 residues: CASTVGNQAFF. The CDR3 DNA reads TGTGCCAGTACGGTGGGGAACCAAGCTTTCTTT.

The V call is TRBV7-9, the J call TRBJ1-1; TRBD1 matches at 8 bases. Germline V gene sequence: CDR1 SEHNR, CDR2 FQNEAQ (reference sequence). V lost 4 bases to trimming and J lost 0 bases; unmatched junction nucleotides: 1. This CDR3 region has 14 residues. The CDR3 sequence is CASSSGQVNTEAFF. In nucleotides, the CDR3 is TGTGCCAGCAGCTCGGGACAGGTGAACACTGAAGCTTTCTTT.

CDR3 sequence reads: CASGELAGDLGNEQFF. CDR3 sequence (DNA): TGTGCCAGCGGGGAGCTAGCGGGAGACCTAGGCAATGAGCAGTTCTTC. This chain links TRBV3-1 (or the pseudogene TRBV3-2) with TRBJ2-1; the match to TRBD2 covers 10 bases. Per the germline V gene, CDR1 is LGHDT and CDR2 is YNNKEL (reference sequence). The CDR3 sequence is 16 residues long. Germline trimming cut 8 bases from V and 6 bases from J; bases unmatched to any gene: 13.

This clone appeared once. The V and J genes are TRBV6-5 and TRBJ1-1, with D possibly matching TRBD1 (6 bases). Deletions cut 7 bases from V and 0 bases from J, with 9 bases between. The CDR3 consists of 13 residues. Germline loops: CDR1 MNHEY, CDR2 SVGAGI. In nucleotides, the CDR3 is TGTGCCAGCACAGGACAGATGAACACTGAAGCTTTCTTT. It encodes CASTGQMNTEAFF.

This clone was observed a handful of times. The chain has TRBV2 and TRBJ1-6; a possible D gene is TRBD1 (5 bases). This CDR3 has 16 amino acids. The V gene's germline CDR1 is SNHLY and CDR2 FYNNEI. The V and J ends lost 5 bases and 9 bases respectively, with 20 bases between them. The CDR3 DNA is TGTGCCAGCAGTCTAAGAGGTGTCCCCGGGGGTTCACCCCTCCACTTT. Translation gives CASSLRGVPGGSPLHF.

The J gene is TRBJ1-1, the V gene TRBV4-2; no clear D. The CDR3 totals 15 residues. In germline, CDR1 is LGHNA, CDR2 YNFKEQ. The V gene lost 1 base and the J gene lost 0 bases, with 9 bases spanning the gap. CDR3 sequence: CASSQGTPMNTEAFF. The CDR3 DNA follows: TGTGCCAGCAGCCAAGGGACCCCTATGAACACTGAAGCTTTCTTT.

This chain uses TRBV4-2 with TRBJ2-3; 8 bases match TRBD2. The CDR3 is 18 residues long. The germline V gene encodes CDR1 LGHNA and CDR2 YNFKEQ. The junction had 12 bases not matched to a gene; V was cut back by 2 bases and J by 2 bases. The CDR3 coding sequence is TGTGCCAGCAGCCAAAATAGCGGGGCCTTTAGATACACAGATACGCAGTATTTT. It encodes CASSQNSGAFRYTDTQYF.

The V gene is TRBV15, the J gene TRBJ1-3; D is ambiguous. Between the trimmed V and J ends, which lost 2 bases and 4 bases, there was a span of 9 bases. The V gene's germline CDR1 is LNHNV and CDR2 YYDKDF (reference sequence). The CDR3 is made up of 14 amino acids. CDR3 coding DNA: TGTGCCACCAGCAGACTCTCAACCGGAAACACCATATATTTT. This translates into CATSRLSTGNTIYF. The full variable domain, its missing parts supplied by reference TRBV15 and TRBJ1-3, is DAMVIQNPRYQVTQFGKPVTLSCSQTLNHNVMYWYQQKSSQAPKLLFHYYDKDFNNEADTPDNFQSRRPNTSFCFLDIRSPGLGDTAMYLCATSRLSTGNTIYFGEGSWLTVV.

The V call is TRBV7-3, the J call TRBJ2-3; a possible D gene is TRBD1 (6 bases). The CDR3 sequence is 18 residues long. Trimming left V 5 bases short and J 6 bases short, with 27 bases between. Germline values: CDR1 SGHTA, CDR2 FQGTGA. The CDR3 is CASSPGWTVRGIKDTQYF. In nucleotides, the CDR3 is TGTGCCAGCAGCCCTGGCTGGACAGTCCGGGGAATTAAGGATACGCAGTATTTT.

The genes are TRBV6-5 and TRBJ1-5; the D is unclear. V was pared by 7 bases and J by 5 bases, with 12 bases between. Per the germline V gene, CDR1 is MNHEY and CDR2 is SVGAGI. This CDR3 comprises 13 residues. In DNA, the CDR3 is TGTGCCAGCAAGAGGGAATCGGATCAGCCCCAGCATTTT. This codes for CASKRESDQPQHF.

This clone was counted only a few times. The chain uses TRBV2 and TRBJ2-7; the D gene is possibly TRBD1 (6 bases). The germline V gene encodes CDR1 SNHLY and CDR2 FYNNEI. CDR3 length: 14 residues. V was shortened by 4 bases and J by 1 base, with 11 bases between the two germline ends. The CDR3 DNA is TGTGCCAGCAGTGCGAGGACAGCGTCCTACGAGCAGTACTTC. Translated, it gives CASSARTASYEQYF.